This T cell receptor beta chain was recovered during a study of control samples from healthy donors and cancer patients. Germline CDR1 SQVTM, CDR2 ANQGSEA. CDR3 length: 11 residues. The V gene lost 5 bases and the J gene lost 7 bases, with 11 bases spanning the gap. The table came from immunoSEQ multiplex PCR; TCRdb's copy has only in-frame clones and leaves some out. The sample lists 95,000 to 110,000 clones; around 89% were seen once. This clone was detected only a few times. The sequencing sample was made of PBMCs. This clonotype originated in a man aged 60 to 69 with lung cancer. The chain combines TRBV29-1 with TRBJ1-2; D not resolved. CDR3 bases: TGCAGCGTTTATTATAAGCGTGGCTACACCTTC. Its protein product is CSVYYKRGYTF.